This is a list of T cell receptor beta chains from one sample in a study of blood T cell repertoires in COVID-19. Clones were sequenced by immunoSEQ multiplex PCR, and TCRdb holds only the in-frame ones, with some missing. Here the sample spans 70,000 to 90,000 clones, around 76% being singletons. Specimen: peripheral blood. These receptors all stem from a human donor in a cohort sampled during active COVID-19. Both conserved end residues are part of each CDR3. Fields, in order: CDR3 protein, V gene.

cdr3_aa: CASTGGTGQPQHF; v_call: TRBV2
cdr3_aa: CSVGLAGGQETQYF; v_call: TRBV29-1
cdr3_aa: CASSLTGDQPQHF; v_call: TRBV11-3
cdr3_aa: CASSWAGGADTQYF; v_call: TRBV5-4
cdr3_aa: CASSYGGLAAYNEQFF; v_call: TRBV6-2/TRBV6-3
cdr3_aa: CASSLAPTAGDITDTQYF; v_call: TRBV7-6
cdr3_aa: CASSRLLGVAHEQYF; v_call: TRBV7-8
cdr3_aa: CASSFSRGDTQYF; v_call: TRBV4-2
cdr3_aa: CASSPGYSTEAFF; v_call: TRBV18
cdr3_aa: CASSSQENTEAFF; v_call: TRBV7-6
cdr3_aa: CASSVDWTGSQYF; v_call: TRBV5-4
cdr3_aa: CATRETGSGMNTEAFF; v_call: TRBV24-1
cdr3_aa: CASSLGLAGGSGTDTQYF; v_call: TRBV5-4
cdr3_aa: CASSHGGGLQETQYF; v_call: TRBV3-1/TRBV3-2
cdr3_aa: CASSLSYRVGNTEAFF; v_call: TRBV11-3
cdr3_aa: CASSQAKGTGGNQPQHF; v_call: TRBV23-1
cdr3_aa: CASSIAVTGDETQYF; v_call: TRBV19
cdr3_aa: CATSDPGGSGELFF; v_call: TRBV24-1
cdr3_aa: CASMQGNEAFF; v_call: TRBV27
cdr3_aa: CAISHTVGSGPSSYNEQFF; v_call: TRBV10-3
cdr3_aa: CASSQDRVSYEQYF; v_call: TRBV4-2
cdr3_aa: CASSFGFELETQYF; v_call: TRBV27
cdr3_aa: CASRGGDSGANVLTF; v_call: TRBV6-5
cdr3_aa: CSVARVGGETEAFF; v_call: TRBV29-1
cdr3_aa: CAWSGLAGGPSWETQYF; v_call: TRBV30
cdr3_aa: CASSGPNQPQHF; v_call: TRBV7-9
cdr3_aa: CASSLAGMGRGKGEAFF; v_call: TRBV5-1
cdr3_aa: CASSYGTGGDTQYF; v_call: TRBV6-6
cdr3_aa: CASSSPGQDGNTIYF; v_call: TRBV28
cdr3_aa: CASSDGTSGANTGELFF; v_call: TRBV5-1
cdr3_aa: CASSRDRGTYNSPLHF; v_call: TRBV5-1
cdr3_aa: CASSYREITYEQYF; v_call: TRBV13
cdr3_aa: CASSYRHPNTEAFF; v_call: TRBV6-6
cdr3_aa: CASSYSEREQYF; v_call: TRBV6-2/TRBV6-3
cdr3_aa: CASSNTETPTGRPYEQYF; v_call: TRBV21-1
cdr3_aa: CATSDFSGQGWDEQFF; v_call: TRBV24-1
cdr3_aa: CASSPPAAEQYF; v_call: TRBV5-1
cdr3_aa: CATSAPRDSEQFF; v_call: TRBV24-1
cdr3_aa: CASSSRAGAGYGYTF; v_call: TRBV7-9
cdr3_aa: CASNPDTLMNTEAFF; v_call: TRBV6-5
cdr3_aa: CASSEGREQFF; v_call: TRBV2
cdr3_aa: CASSWGQGIYGYTF; v_call: TRBV6-5
cdr3_aa: CASSVTGKDTDTQYF; v_call: TRBV19
cdr3_aa: CASSPRSGWQETQYF; v_call: TRBV5-6
cdr3_aa: CASSAQGYEQYF; v_call: TRBV7-3
cdr3_aa: CSASAERGNNSPLHF; v_call: TRBV20-1
cdr3_aa: CASSLTGDSYGYTF; v_call: TRBV5-4
cdr3_aa: CASSFSRGLMNTEAFF; v_call: TRBV28
cdr3_aa: CASSPQRRRRETQYF; v_call: TRBV27
cdr3_aa: CASSLSIGWADTEAFF; v_call: TRBV27
cdr3_aa: CSVEGLAGLYNEQFF; v_call: TRBV29-1